The source of this TCR beta chain is a study of T cell responses to AZD1222 COVID-19 vaccine. Findings of the study overall: Donor demographics were predominantly white British with a female majority; clonal diversity may be underestimated.

With respect to this clone: Its antigen is undetermined.

With 0 bases removed from V and 2 bases from J, the gap between germline ends came to 11 bases. This CDR3 has 16 residues. CDR1 is SGHAT, CDR2 FQNNGV, per germline. Some clones are missing from TCRdb's copy, which holds only in-frame ones; the method was immunoSEQ multiplex PCR. The data show some 130,000 clones, 91% seen once. The chain uses TRBV11-2 and TRBJ2-1, with D possibly being TRBD2 (6 bases). This TCR was sampled from an adult who received the AZD1222 COVID-19 vaccine. Sequenced material: peripheral blood, taken 28 days after the second AZD1222 dose. In nucleotides, the CDR3 is TGTGCCAGCAGCTTAGATTGGAGGGAGCCCTACAATGAGCAGTTCTTC. Encoded protein: CASSLDWREPYNEQFF.